A single sample is the source of the 12 T cell receptor beta chains below, sequenced in a study of CD8+ T cells in alopecia areata. In each case, RNA was isolated and then reverse transcribed into cDNA as the sequencing template. Profiled with immunoSEQ multiplex PCR; TCRdb holds only in-frame clones, not every one. The repertoire holds hundreds of thousands of clones, with about 68% as singletons. The source material was CD4+ T cells sorted from blood, sampled at week 0. These receptors were obtained from a human donor with alopecia areata.

The chain combines TRBV5-1 with TRBJ2-1; a weak D match, TRBD1 (5 bases). Germline assignment: CDR1 SGHRS and CDR2 YFSETQ. Deletions cut 5 bases from V and 5 bases from J, with 11 bases between. This CDR3 has 13 amino acids. The CDR3 reads CASSIQEDNEQFF. CDR3 coding DNA: TGCGCCAGCAGTATACAGGAAGACAATGAGCAGTTCTTC.

This sequence joins TRBV23-1 and TRBJ1-5, with D tentatively TRBD1 (5 bases). TRBV23-1 is placed among ORFs of uncertain function. This CDR3 comprises 15 residues. Trimming removed 3 bases at V and 8 bases at J, with 17 bases between. The CDR3 spells CASSHPGRDPEPQHF. For the CDR3, the DNA is TGCGCCAGCAGTCACCCCGGACGGGACCCGGAGCCCCAGCATTTT.

V usage is TRBV30 and J usage is TRBJ2-5; no firm D call. The CDR3 contains 13 residues. V lost 1 base and J 0 bases, leaving 6 bases between the germline ends. Germline CDR1 GTSNPN, CDR2 SVGIG (reference sequence). CDR3 amino acids: CAWSGGNQETQYF. CDR3 bases: TGTGCCTGGAGTGGTGGAAACCAAGAGACCCAGTACTTC.

V usage is TRBV7-3 and J usage is TRBJ2-2; no definite D call. The ends were cut back, 4 bases at V and 7 bases at J, with 10 bases in the middle. This CDR3 region has 13 residues. Germline CDR1 SGHTA, CDR2 FQGTGA. The CDR3 DNA is TGTGCCAGCAGCTCCCGGGCCAGCGGGGAGCTGTTTTTT. Its translation is CASSSRASGELFF. The full variable domain, its missing parts supplied by reference TRBV7-3 and TRBJ2-2, is GAGVSQTPSNKVTEKGKYVELRCDPISGHTALYWYRQSLGQGPEFLIYFQGTGAADDSGLPNDRFFAVRPEGSVSTLKIQRTERGDSAVYLCASSSRASGELFFGEGSRLTVL.

The V gene is TRBV10-3, the J gene TRBJ2-7, with TRBD2 as a possible D gene (6 bases). V dropped 9 bases and J dropped 0 bases, with 18 bases sitting between them. Germline V gives CDR1 ENHRY, CDR2 SYGVKD. The CDR3 spans 15 residues. DNA for the CDR3: TGTGCCATTTGGGACTCCGGGGATAGCTCCTACGAGCAGTACTTC. Protein product: CAIWDSGDSSYEQYF.

This sequence joins TRBV29-1 and TRBJ1-1; weak D call: TRBD1 (6 bases). Per germline, CDR1 SQVTM and CDR2 ANQGSEA. Trimming cost V 7 bases and J 1 base, with 10 bases left between them. This CDR3 is 12 amino acids long. CDR3 nucleotides: TGCAGCGGGTTCAGGGGGAACACTGAAGCTTTCTTT. It specifies CSGFRGNTEAFF. The entire variable domain, with the rest obtained from reference TRBV29-1 and TRBJ1-1, is as follows: SAVISQKPSRDICQRGTSLTIQCQVDSQVTMMFWYRQQPGQSLTLIATANQGSEATYESGFVIDKFPISRPNLTFSTLTVSNMSPEDSSIYLCSGFRGNTEAFFGQGTRLTVV.

J is TRBJ2-7 and V is TRBV5-1; D unclear. The V gene lost 1 base and the J gene lost 3 bases, with 8 bases spanning the gap. Germline CDR1 and CDR2: SGHRS and YFSETQ. The CDR3 covers 13 residues. CDR3 sequence (DNA): TGCGCCAGCAGCTTGTCCTACGGCTACGAGCAGTACTTC. The encoded protein is CASSLSYGYEQYF.

The chain carries TRBV14 and TRBJ2-5; D perhaps matches TRBD2 (5 bases). The CDR3 extends over 13 amino acids. In germline, CDR1 is SGHDN, CDR2 FVKESK. V was clipped by 1 base and J by 5 bases, with 8 bases between them. CDR3 in amino acids: CASSQGGIETQYF. CDR3 coding DNA: TGTGCCAGCAGCCAAGGAGGGATCGAGACCCAGTACTTC.

The V call is TRBV9, the J call TRBJ2-3, with D possibly TRBD2 on 5 matching bases. Trimming took 4 bases from V and 2 from J, leaving 14 bases between them. The CDR3 is 15 amino acids. Germline-derived CDR1 and CDR2 are SGDLS and YYNGEE. CDR3 nucleotide sequence: TGTGCCAGCAGCTTAACAGCGGTGCCCACAGATACGCAGTATTTT. As protein: CASSLTAVPTDTQYF.

The J gene is TRBJ2-4, the V gene TRBV10-3; TRBD1 agrees at 11 bases. The CDR3 consists of 17 residues. Germline V gene data show CDR1 as ENHRY and CDR2 as SYGVKD. V was pared by 2 bases and J by 3 bases, with 6 bases of the junction left unmatched. The DNA for the CDR3 is TGTGCCATCAGTGAGCCGCCGGGACAGGGGGTCAAAAACATTCAGTACTTC. This codes for CAISEPPGQGVKNIQYF.

The rearrangement joins TRBV29-1 to TRBJ2-5, with 10 bases aligning to TRBD2. Losses at the gene ends were 4 bases for V and 0 bases for J; bases not matched to a gene: 8. CDR3 size: 16 residues. Germline CDR1 is SQVTM and CDR2 is ANQGSEA. CDR3 residues: CSVAPSGGLYQETQYF. The CDR3 region has the DNA TGCAGCGTTGCCCCTAGCGGGGGCCTGTACCAAGAGACCCAGTACTTC.

This chain connects TRBV25-1 to TRBJ2-5, with D perhaps TRBD1 or TRBD2 (5 bases each). Per germline, CDR1 MGHDK and CDR2 SYGVNS. V shed 8 bases and J shed 2 bases, with 9 bases lying between them. This CDR3 spans 12 amino acids. DNA of the CDR3: TGTGCCAGCGGGACGCCTCAAGAGACCCAGTACTTC. It is translated as CASGTPQETQYF.